This is a list of T cell receptor beta chains from one sample in a study of beta chain features in type 1 diabetes. Profiled with immunoSEQ multiplex PCR; TCRdb holds only in-frame clones, not every one. The sample has about 160,000 clones, 6.5% to 10% seen once; the top ten hold over 0.5%. Sequencing input: central memory CD4+ T cells from blood. The receptor source for this set is a woman aged 18-29 years with type 1 diabetes. The CDR3 runs from the conserved cysteine through the conserved F or W. The D gene is left open where the match is weak. Clone size is not always given. Where it is, it says once, few, many or a class for expanded clones.

clone size	D gene	V gene	J gene	CDR3 DNA	CDR3 protein
-	-	TRBV9	TRBJ2-1	TGTGCCAGCAGTCCCGGTGGGCAGTCCTACAATGAGCAGTTCTTC	CASSPGGQSYNEQFF
few	-	TRBV19	TRBJ1-1	TGTGCCAGTAGTACCTATCAATTAAACAGCGGCACTGAAGCTTTCTTT	CASSTYQLNSGTEAFF
-	TRBD2	TRBV9	TRBJ2-1	TGTGCCAGCAGCGTAGAGGGGACTAGCGGCTACAATGAGCAGTTCTTC	CASSVEGTSGYNEQFF
few	-	TRBV6-6	TRBJ1-1	TGTGCCAGCAGCATACAGGAGAACACTGAAGCTTTCTTT	CASSIQENTEAFF
few	TRBD2	TRBV7-2	TRBJ2-3	TGTGCCAGCCCGGGACTAGCGGATACGCAGTATTTT	CASPGLADTQYF
few	TRBD2	TRBV5-4	TRBJ2-3	TGTGCCAGCAGCCCCGGACTAGCGCCAGATACGCAGTATTTT	CASSPGLAPDTQYF
few	-	TRBV6-4	TRBJ1-1	TGTGCCAGCAGCGAACAAGGAGGCACTGAAGCTTTCTTT	CASSEQGGTEAFF
few	TRBD1	TRBV7-2	TRBJ1-1	TGTGCCAGCAGTTTAGGACAGGGATCCAGTGAAGCTTTCTTT	CASSLGQGSSEAFF
few	TRBD1	TRBV7-2	TRBJ1-5	TGTGCCAGCAGCTTAGGACAGGGACGCAGCAATCAGCCCCAGCATTTT	CASSLGQGRSNQPQHF
few	-	TRBV27	TRBJ2-1	TGTGCCAGCAGTTTCGGGGGTCTGGTTCGGAATGAGCAGTTCTTC	CASSFGGLVRNEQFF
few	-	TRBV11-3	TRBJ2-7	TGTGCCAGCAGCTTAGCCCAGGAAGAGCAGTACTTC	CASSLAQEEQYF
few	-	TRBV20-1	TRBJ2-5	TGCAGTGCTAGAAAGAGAGAGACCCAGTACTTC	CSARKRETQYF
few	TRBD2	TRBV30	TRBJ2-1	TGTGCCTGGAGGGGGACTAGTGGCAATGAGCAGTTCTTC	CAWRGTSGNEQFF
-	TRBD2	TRBV2	TRBJ2-1	TGTGCCAGCAGTGACCTAGCGGGGGGGCCTTTTGAGCAGTTCTTC	CASSDLAGGPFEQFF
-	-	TRBV7-8	TRBJ1-1	TGTGCCAGCAGCTTACTGAATGAGGGTAGTGAAGCTTTCTTT	CASSLLNEGSEAFF
-	-	TRBV15	TRBJ1-5	TGTGCCACCAGCAGAGGAATCGGGGGACAGCCCCAGCATTTT	CATSRGIGGQPQHF
-	TRBD1	TRBV15	TRBJ2-3	TGTGCCACCAGGACAGGGGGCACGGGCACAGATACGCAGTATTTT	CATRTGGTGTDTQYF